This record concerns one T cell receptor (beta chain) sequence. Its target is unknown. The source of the sample is a study of blood T cells in healthy people across ages. There are 18 residues in the CDR3. V shed 3 bases and J shed 5 bases, with 27 bases lying between them. Germline CDR1 SGHRS, CDR2 YFSETQ. Together with a sample-barcoded 5' primer, a J-beta primer mix was included in a second PCR lasting about 7 to 11 cycles. TCRdb reprocessed the 5' RACE reads with MiXCR, giving one entry per CDR3 protein. Seen here are some 800,000 distinct CDR3 sequences, under 45% observed once, and the top ten hold roughly 19%. The people who gave samples were healthy Caucasians from Russia, aged about 6 to 100. Researchers report isolating at least 6.5 million PBMCs per sample. Total RNA, at least 6 micrograms per sample, was extracted from PBMCs. Study findings and constraints: Long-lived donors had more naive CD4+ cells and higher diversity than aged donors.

The sequenced sample consisted of blood. The J gene is TRBJ2-7, the V gene TRBV5-1; either TRBD1 or TRBD2 may supply D (5 bases each). The sequence derives from a man aged 60 to 69 in good health. The chain's CDR3 is CASSSRERGLVGPHEQYF. The CDR3 coding sequence is TGCGCCAGCAGCTCTCGAGAACGAGGGCTGGTGGGGCCGCACGAGCAGTACTTC.